This T cell receptor (beta chain) derives from a study of T cell changes during pregnancy in multiple sclerosis. The CDR3 length is 18 residues. Germline V gene data show CDR1 as LNHDA and CDR2 as SQIVND (reference sequence). With 1 base clipped from V and 2 bases from J, the junction kept 5 bases outside the gene matches. Sequencing used immunoSEQ multiplex PCR; TCRdb keeps in-frame clones, though not all of them. The data show roughly 26,000 clones, with roughly 89% seen just once and roughly 15% held by the top ten. The chain employs TRBV19 and TRBJ2-1, with TRBD2 matching 13 bases. The sequencing used CD8+ T cells from peripheral blood mononuclear cells, collected in the second trimester of pregnancy. The receptor was isolated from a female donor with multiple sclerosis, enrolled in a pregnancy study. CDR3: CASSIVTSGRGTYNEQFF. The CDR3 region has the DNA TGTGCCAGTAGTATAGTAACTAGCGGGAGGGGAACCTACAATGAGCAGTTCTTC. The variable domain in full, completed from reference TRBV19 and TRBJ2-1, reads DGGITQSPKYLFRKEGQNVTLSCEQNLNHDAMYWYRQDPGQGLRLIYYSQIVNDFQKGDIAEGYSVSREKKESFPLTVTSAQKNPTAFYLCASSIVTSGRGTYNEQFFGPGTRLTVL.